One sample yielded the 32 T cell receptor beta chains listed below, sequenced in a study of T cells in narcolepsy. Clones were sequenced by immunoSEQ multiplex PCR, and TCRdb holds only the in-frame ones, with some missing. The table includes some 23,000 clones, about four fifths detected once. What was sequenced was CD45RA- memory CD4+ T cells from PBMCs. These receptors all stem from a human donor with narcolepsy.

This clone was detected only once. The V call is TRBV5-4, the J call TRBJ2-3; 11 nucleotides align to TRBD2. The CDR3 is made up of 18 amino acids. The germline CDR1 and CDR2 sequences are SGHNT and YYREEE (reference sequence). Trimming removed 0 bases from V and 5 bases from J; junction bases left unmatched: 11. The CDR3 here is CASSLGIKLAGVGDTQYF. For the CDR3, the DNA is TGTGCCAGCAGCTTGGGAATCAAACTAGCGGGAGTGGGAGATACGCAGTATTTT.

This sequence joins TRBV29-1 and TRBJ2-3, with D possibly matching TRBD2 (5 bases). Germline V gene sequence: CDR1 SQVTM, CDR2 ANQGSEA. V gave up 4 bases and J gave up 3 bases, with 14 bases separating them. The CDR3 contains 14 residues. CDR3 sequence: CSVGMGDGTDTQYF. CDR3 nucleotide sequence: TGCAGCGTTGGTATGGGAGACGGGACAGATACGCAGTATTTT.

The chain joins TRBV28 to TRBJ2-5; D is perhaps TRBD2 (7 bases). TRBJ2-7 matches the DNA end more closely, so the J call is doubtful. CDR3 length equals 14 residues. CDR1 is MDHEN and CDR2 is SYDVKM in the germline V gene. Written as DNA, the CDR3 is TGTGCCAGCAGTTTGGGGGGGGCCTCCTACGAGCAGTACTTC. It is translated as CASSLGGASYEQYF.

The V call is TRBV7-8, the J call TRBJ2-1; TRBD2 agrees at 9 bases. V lost 1 base to trimming and J lost 2 bases; unmatched junction nucleotides: 6. There are 17 residues in the CDR3. Per germline, CDR1 SGHVS and CDR2 FQNEAQ. The CDR3 sequence is CASSLDAGGPAYNEQFF. The DNA for the CDR3 is TGTGCCAGCAGCTTAGACGCGGGAGGGCCCGCCTACAATGAGCAGTTCTTC. Together with reference TRBV7-8 and TRBJ2-1, the CDR3 gives the full variable domain: GAGVSQSPRYKVAKRGQDVALRCDPISGHVSLFWYQQALGQGPEFLTYFQNEAQLDKSGLPSDRFFAERPEGSVSTLKIQRTQQEDSAVYLCASSLDAGGPAYNEQFFGPGTRLTVL.

V gene TRBV5-5 combines with J gene TRBJ1-2, with D perhaps TRBD1 (6 bases). CDR3 length: 14 residues. Germline V gene lookup returns CDR1 SGHKS and CDR2 YYEKEE (reference sequence). Trimming left V 1 base short and J 4 bases short, with 11 bases between. The CDR3 nucleotides are TGTGCCAGCAGCTTGACAGGGTTAATCTATGGCTACACCTTC. Translated: CASSLTGLIYGYTF.

Regarding this clone: The limits of the CDR3 on the DNA are not certain, so only TCRdb's listed CDR3 is given. V gene TRBV28 combines with J gene TRBJ1-5; the D call of TRBD1 is as the table states it, not checked on the DNA. Including both end residues, the CDR3 is 15 amino acids long. CDR1 is MDHEN and CDR2 is SYDVKM in the germline V gene. The CDR3 region is CASSFLAGNVQPQHF.

This rearrangement joins TRBV19 to TRBJ1-5; TRBD1 is a possible D gene (5 bases). The CDR3 spans 14 residues. CDR1 and CDR2 from the germline V gene are LNHDA and SQIVND (reference sequence). V was shortened by 4 bases and J by 6 bases, with 13 bases between the two germline ends. Written as DNA, the CDR3 is TGTGCCAGTAGTAAAGGCAGGGCGCCTCAGCCCCAGCATTTT. Its translation: CASSKGRAPQPQHF. Combining the CDR3 with reference TRBV19 and TRBJ1-5 gives the whole variable domain DGGITQSPKYLFRKEGQNVTLSCEQNLNHDAMYWYRQDPGQGLRLIYYSQIVNDFQKGDIAEGYSVSREKKESFPLTVTSAQKNPTAFYLCASSKGRAPQPQHFGDGTRLSIL.

This chain joins TRBV5-1 and TRBJ2-7; 7 bases fit TRBD2. The V and J ends lost 5 bases and 6 bases, in that order; junction bases with no gene match: 14. The CDR3 extends over 15 amino acids. Germline CDR1 SGHRS, CDR2 YFSETQ. In DNA form, the CDR3 reads TGCGCCAGCAGTCCGATGCGGGAGCCCATGGTCGAGCAGTACTTC. This sequence encodes CASSPMREPMVEQYF.

V usage is TRBV7-2 and J usage is TRBJ2-1, with 9 nucleotides matching TRBD2. The V and J ends lost 1 base and 8 bases, in that order; junction bases with no gene match: 6. Germline-derived CDR1 and CDR2 are SGHTA and FQGNSA. The CDR3 is 15 amino acids. CDR3 nucleotides: TGTGCCAGCAGCTTAGTAGGGACTAGCCGGCATGAGCAGTTCTTC. It yields the protein CASSLVGTSRHEQFF.

This rearrangement joins TRBV7-2 to TRBJ1-1, with 8 nucleotides matching TRBD1. Unmatched junction bases numbered 13, after V lost 5 bases and J lost 5 bases. In germline, CDR1 is SGHTA, CDR2 FQGNSA. The CDR3 has 16 amino acids. The CDR3 coding sequence is TGTGCCAGCAGCCCCAGGACAGGGAATGACGAGACTGAAGCTTTCTTT. This gives the protein CASSPRTGNDETEAFF.

This clone was counted between two and nine times. The rearrangement uses TRBV7-9 and TRBJ2-4; TRBD2 matches at 8 bases. Germline V gene lookup returns CDR1 SEHNR and CDR2 FQNEAQ (reference sequence). CDR3 length: 15 residues. The junction had 5 bases not matched to a gene; V was cut back by 6 bases and J by 1 base. CDR3 protein: CASRSGGLAKNIQYF. The DNA for the CDR3 is TGTGCCAGCAGATCGGGGGGGCTGGCCAAAAACATTCAGTACTTC.

The chain carries TRBV7-2 and TRBJ2-3, with TRBD2 identical over 7 bases. Germline V gene lookup returns CDR1 SGHTA and CDR2 FQGNSA. J lost 3 bases, V lost 5 bases, and 17 bases had no gene match. The CDR3 covers 18 residues. CDR3 DNA: TGTGCCAGCAGCACCTGGACTAGAGCTTACCACATTACAGATACGCAGTATTTT. It specifies CASSTWTRAYHITDTQYF.

CDR3 DNA sequence: TGTGCCATCACCAAGGGACTCCAAAGCACAGATACGCAGTATTTT. Protein sequence: CAITKGLQSTDTQYF. The chain carries TRBV10-3 and TRBJ2-3, with a tentative D call TRBD2 (6 bases). Trimming left V 7 bases short and J 0 bases short, with 14 bases between. This CDR3 is 15 amino acids long. The V gene's germline CDR1 is ENHRY and CDR2 SYGVKD.

This clone was seen only once. V and J are TRBV10-3 and TRBJ2-6, with no clear D. Per the germline V gene, CDR1 is ENHRY and CDR2 is SYGVKD. CDR3 length: 19 amino acids. Trimming cost V 2 bases and J 10 bases, with 27 bases left between them. The DNA for the CDR3 is TGTGCCATCAGTGAGAATCCCCGTTCGTTGGGCTACCCGAGGAACGTCCTGACTTTC. Its translation: CAISENPRSLGYPRNVLTF.

The J gene is TRBJ2-7, the V gene TRBV5-1, with no clear D. The germline V and J ends were trimmed by 4 bases and 1 base, with 9 bases remaining between them. The germline V gene encodes CDR1 SGHRS and CDR2 YFSETQ. This CDR3 spans 13 amino acids. The CDR3 bases are TGCGCCAGCAGCGTAACCGGGTCCTACGAGCAGTACTTC. Residues: CASSVTGSYEQYF.

V is TRBV5-4 and J is TRBJ1-3, with D possibly being TRBD1 (6 bases). V lost 4 bases and J 3 bases, leaving 23 bases between the germline ends. The CDR3 loop spans 18 amino acids. In germline, CDR1 is SGHNT, CDR2 YYREEE (reference sequence). The CDR3 loop reads CASSRGTLGGGLGNTIYF. The CDR3 nucleotides read TGTGCCAGCAGCCGCGGGACTCTGGGGGGCGGGCTTGGAAACACCATATATTTT.

This chain links TRBV11-2 with TRBJ2-7; D is uncertain. Germline loops: CDR1 SGHAT, CDR2 FQNNGV. The length of the CDR3 is 17 residues. The V and J ends lost 0 bases and 2 bases respectively, with 17 bases between them. The CDR3: CASSLDRLGNLPYEQYF. CDR3 DNA: TGTGCCAGCAGCTTAGATCGATTGGGGAATCTCCCCTACGAGCAGTACTTC.

This clone was found a few times. This chain joins TRBV19 and TRBJ2-2; tentative D call: TRBD2 (5 bases). V lost 7 bases, J lost 6 bases, and 12 bases lay in between. This CDR3 is built from 13 residues. Germline loops: CDR1 LNHDA, CDR2 SQIVND (reference sequence). The CDR3 here is CASNEGVAGELFF. The CDR3 DNA reads TGTGCCAGTAACGAGGGAGTAGCCGGGGAGCTGTTTTTT.

This clone was found once. The chain recombines TRBV10-2 with TRBJ2-2; 7 bases align to TRBD2. CDR1 and CDR2 from the germline V gene are WSHSY and SAAADI. Trimming at V came to 4 bases and at J to 5 bases, leaving 13 bases not matched to a gene. This CDR3 is 17 amino acids long. The CDR3 sequence is CASSGGISGMNTGELFF. In DNA form, the CDR3 reads TGCGCCAGCAGTGGTGGGATAAGCGGGATGAATACCGGGGAGCTGTTTTTT.

This clone was detected once. The rearrangement links TRBV19 to TRBJ2-4; tentatively, D is TRBD2 (5 bases). This CDR3 spans 15 amino acids. V was shortened by 5 bases and J by 9 bases, with 20 bases between the two germline ends. Germline V gene sequence: CDR1 LNHDA, CDR2 SQIVND (reference sequence). The CDR3 bases are TGTGCCAGTAGTGCCCTCGGCGGAGGCGGTAGCATTCAGTACTTC. This encodes CASSALGGGGSIQYF.

The CDR3 nucleotides are TGCAGCGTTGAAGCTCAGGGTTGGAGCTACACCTTC. Its translation is CSVEAQGWSYTF. The genes are TRBV29-1 and TRBJ1-2; D might be TRBD1 (5 bases). V lost 1 base and J lost 9, with 12 bases in between. This CDR3 is built from 12 residues. The germline V gene encodes CDR1 SQVTM and CDR2 ANQGSEA. The full variable domain, rest sourced from reference TRBV29-1 and TRBJ1-2, is SAVISQKPSRDICQRGTSLTIQCQVDSQVTMMFWYRQQPGQSLTLIATANQGSEATYESGFVIDKFPISRPNLTFSTLTVSNMSPEDSSIYLCSVEAQGWSYTFGSGTRLTVV.

The chain combines TRBV6-5 with TRBJ2-4, with D uncertain. V shed 6 bases and J shed 0 bases, with 12 bases lying between them. CDR1 MNHEY and CDR2 SVGAGI come from the germline V gene. CDR3 length: 15 amino acids. CDR3 nucleotides: TGTGCCAGCAGACCACGAACAGTAGCCAAAAACATTCAGTACTTC. This codes for CASRPRTVAKNIQYF.

Concerning this clone itself: Other DNA sequences in this sample translate to the same CDR3. The V gene is TRBV27, the J gene TRBJ2-1, with TRBD2 matching over 8 bases. The CDR3 has 17 amino acids. V shed 0 bases and J 7 bases; nucleotides not matched to a gene: 11. From germline, CDR1 is MNHEY and CDR2 SMNVEV (reference sequence). CDR3 DNA: TGTGCCAGCAGTTTATCGGGTCGGGAGGGCCTGTTGAATGAGCAGTTCTTC. It encodes CASSLSGREGLLNEQFF.

This rearrangement joins TRBV21-1 to TRBJ2-3; the table's D call, TRBD2, was not checked against the DNA. TRBV21-1 is a pseudogene locus. This CDR3 is built from 15 residues. The CDR3 region has the DNA TGTGCCAGCAGCAAATGGGCGGGACGCACAGATACGCAGTATTTT. Residues: CASSKWAGRTDTQYF.

This sequence joins TRBV6-5 and TRBJ1-3, with D unresolved. Germline V gives CDR1 MNHEY, CDR2 SVGAGI. V lost 8 bases, J lost 2 bases, and 10 bases lay in between. The CDR3 has 13 amino acids. CDR3 residues: CASVEGTGNTIYF. The CDR3 bases are TGTGCCAGCGTCGAGGGTACTGGAAACACCATATATTTT.

CDR3 sequence (DNA): TGTGCCAGCAGTTCTCCAAGGGTTGGTGAAGAGACCCAGTACTTC. It encodes CASSSPRVGEETQYF. V gene TRBV25-1 combines with J gene TRBJ2-5; D gene unclear. The V end was cut by 5 bases, the J end by 3 bases, with 16 bases between. There are 15 residues in the CDR3. Germline CDR1 and CDR2: MGHDK and SYGVNS.

The CDR3, as DNA: TGTGCCAGCAGTTTTCAGGCCCGTCCAAAGACCCAGTACTTC. Its protein is CASSFQARPKTQYF. The rearrangement joins TRBV28 to TRBJ2-5; D gene unclear. The V gene's germline CDR1 is MDHEN and CDR2 SYDVKM. This CDR3 has 14 residues. The germline V and J ends were trimmed by 3 bases and 6 bases, with 14 bases remaining between them.

This clone was seen a few times. The chain combines TRBV9 with TRBJ2-1; TRBD2 might be the D (5 bases). This CDR3 has 13 residues. Looked up from germline, CDR1 is SGDLS and CDR2 is YYNGEE. V was pared by 4 bases and J by 13 bases, with 18 bases between. This chain's CDR3 is CASSPLPSQVQFF. CDR3 nucleotides: TGTGCCAGCAGCCCACTGCCTAGCCAGGTTCAGTTCTTC. Variable domain in full (rest from reference TRBV9 and TRBJ2-1): DSGVTQTPKHLITATGQRVTLRCSPRSGDLSVYWYQQSLDQGLQFLIQYYNGEERAKGNILERFSAQQFPDLHSELNLSSLELGDSALYFCASSPLPSQVQFFGPGTRLTVL.

The rearrangement uses TRBV5-4 and TRBJ1-2, with D unclear. CDR1 and CDR2 from the germline V gene are SGHNT and YYREEE (reference sequence). The CDR3 totals 15 residues. V was clipped by 2 bases and J by 4 bases, with 15 bases between them. CDR3 bases: TGTGCCAGCAGCTTCGTCGGTAAGGGTATCTATGGCTACACCTTC. Translation: CASSFVGKGIYGYTF.

This CDR3 is CAISERRGNSPLHF. CDR3 DNA: TGTGCCATCAGTGAGAGGAGGGGGAATTCACCCCTCCACTTT. The rearrangement uses TRBV10-3 and TRBJ1-6, with a weak D call TRBD1 (6 bases). The CDR3 length is 14 residues. The germline V and J ends were trimmed by 2 bases and 7 bases, with 9 bases remaining between them. The germline CDR1 and CDR2 sequences are ENHRY and SYGVKD.

This clone has more than one count but fewer than ten. The CDR3: CASSLVFRGGFSASYYGYTF. In nucleotides, the CDR3 is TGTGCCAGCAGCTTGGTTTTCCGGGGGGGTTTCTCAGCCTCCTACTATGGCTACACCTTC. The chain combines TRBV5-4 with TRBJ1-2; D perhaps matches TRBD1 (5 bases). CDR3 length: 20 residues. CDR1 SGHNT and CDR2 YYREEE come from the germline V gene (reference sequence). V shed 0 bases and J shed 3 bases, with 27 bases lying between them.

The V and J genes are TRBV29-1 and TRBJ2-1, with 11 bases matching TRBD2. The CDR3 has 13 amino acids. Germline assignment: CDR1 SQVTM and CDR2 ANQGSEA. V was pared by 7 bases and J by 6 bases, with 5 bases of the junction left unmatched. The CDR3 nucleotides read TGCAGCGGAACCACTAGCGGGGGCAATGAGCAGTTCTTC. The encoded protein is CSGTTSGGNEQFF.